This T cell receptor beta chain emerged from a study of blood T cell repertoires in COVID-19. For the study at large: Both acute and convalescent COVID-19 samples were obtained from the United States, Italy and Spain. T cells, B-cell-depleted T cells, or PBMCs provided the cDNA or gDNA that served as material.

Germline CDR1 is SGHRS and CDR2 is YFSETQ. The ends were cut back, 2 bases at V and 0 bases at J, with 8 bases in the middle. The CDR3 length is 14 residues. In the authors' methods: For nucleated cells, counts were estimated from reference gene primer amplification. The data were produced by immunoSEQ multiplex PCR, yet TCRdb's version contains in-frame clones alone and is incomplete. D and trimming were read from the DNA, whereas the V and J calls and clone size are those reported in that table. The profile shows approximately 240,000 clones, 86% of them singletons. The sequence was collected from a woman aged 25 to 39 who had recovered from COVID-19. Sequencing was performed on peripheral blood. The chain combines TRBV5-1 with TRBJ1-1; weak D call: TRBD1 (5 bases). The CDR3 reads CASSFNRMNTEAFF. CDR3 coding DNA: TGCGCCAGCAGCTTCAACAGGATGAACACTGAAGCTTTCTTT.